The rows below give T cell receptor beta chains drawn from one sample of a study of blood T cell repertoires in COVID-19. Libraries were prepared by immunoSEQ multiplex PCR; TCRdb keeps only in-frame clonotypes and omits some of them. The sample records 70,000 to 90,000 clones, roughly 85% being singletons. The sequencing sample was made of peripheral blood. Source of these receptors: a man over 45 with COVID-19, enrolled during active disease. Each CDR3 is given with its conserved first and last residue. A D gene is named only where the DNA matches it firmly. Some rows mark clone size as missing; the rest say once, few, many or name a class of expanded clone.

D: TRBD1; size: once; length: 14; J: TRBJ2-2; V: TRBV24-1; CDR3: CATRDRDNSGELFF; DNA: TGTGCCACCAGGGACAGGGATAACAGCGGGGAGCTGTTTTTT
D: TRBD1; size: -; length: 14; J: TRBJ1-4; V: TRBV7-2; CDR3: CASRTDRGGEKLFF; DNA: TGTGCCAGCAGGACTGACAGGGGGGGGGAAAAACTGTTTTTT
D: -; size: once; length: 14; J: TRBJ1-3; V: TRBV6-5; CDR3: CASSSGAGGNTIYF; DNA: TGTGCCAGCAGTTCTGGTGCAGGGGGAAACACCATATATTTT
D: -; size: -; length: 11; J: TRBJ2-7; V: TRBV20-1; CDR3: CSARTAGEQYF; DNA: TGCAGTGCTAGGACGGCGGGAGAGCAGTACTTC
D: TRBD1; size: -; length: 14; J: TRBJ1-5; V: TRBV19; CDR3: CASSKGQGNQPQHF; DNA: TGTGCCAGTAGTAAGGGACAGGGAAATCAGCCCCAGCATTTT
D: -; size: -; length: 15; J: TRBJ1-4; V: TRBV19; CDR3: CASSPRGGALEKLFF; DNA: TGTGCCAGTAGTCCCCGAGGGGGGGCGCTTGAAAAACTGTTTTTT
D: -; size: -; length: 12; J: TRBJ2-1; V: TRBV3-1/TRBV3-2; CDR3: CASSQDSVEQFF; DNA: TGTGCCAGCAGCCAAGATTCCGTTGAGCAGTTCTTC
D: -; size: -; length: 15; J: TRBJ2-1; V: TRBV6-5; CDR3: CASRPLLSSYNEQFF; DNA: TGTGCCAGCAGACCCTTGCTCAGCTCCTACAATGAGCAGTTCTTC
D: TRBD1; size: -; length: 14; J: TRBJ2-7; V: TRBV6-4; CDR3: CASSIGTGNYEQYF; DNA: TGTGCCAGCAGTATTGGGACAGGGAACTACGAGCAGTACTTC
D: TRBD2; size: -; length: 15; J: TRBJ2-7; V: TRBV3-1/TRBV3-2; CDR3: CASSQVAGGPGEQYF; DNA: TGTGCCAGCAGCCAGGTAGCGGGAGGGCCTGGGGAGCAGTACTTC
D: -; size: once; length: 15; J: TRBJ1-1; V: TRBV6-6; CDR3: CASSALQGGNTEAFF; DNA: TGTGCCAGCAGTGCCCTACAGGGCGGGAACACTGAAGCTTTCTTT
D: TRBD1; size: once; length: 15; J: TRBJ2-5; V: TRBV7-7; CDR3: CASSPRDRGQETQYF; DNA: TGTGCTAGCAGCCCCCGGGACAGGGGGCAAGAGACCCAGTACTTC
D: TRBD1; size: -; length: 15; J: TRBJ1-1; V: TRBV27; CDR3: CASRRMTGGLGEAFF; DNA: TGTGCCAGCAGAAGGATGACAGGGGGCTTGGGGGAAGCTTTCTTT
D: -; size: -; length: 15; J: TRBJ2-1; V: TRBV11-2; CDR3: CASSLAGNTYNEQFF; DNA: TGTGCCAGCAGCTTAGCGGGAAATACCTACAATGAGCAGTTCTTC
D: TRBD2; size: once; length: 17; J: TRBJ2-1; V: TRBV24-1; CDR3: CATGTSGRGGGYNEQFF; DNA: TGTGCCACCGGTACTAGCGGGAGAGGGGGGGGTTACAATGAGCAGTTCTTC
D: TRBD2; size: -; length: 15; J: TRBJ2-1; V: TRBV4-1; CDR3: CASSHLAGVRNEQFF; DNA: TGCGCCAGCAGCCACCTAGCGGGAGTGAGGAATGAGCAGTTCTTC
D: -; size: -; length: 14; J: TRBJ1-5; V: TRBV10-3; CDR3: CAISGGESHQPQHF; DNA: TGTGCCATCAGTGGGGGCGAAAGCCATCAGCCCCAGCATTTT
D: TRBD1; size: -; length: 16; J: TRBJ2-1; V: TRBV7-8; CDR3: CASSSPTGGAYNEQFF; DNA: TGTGCCAGCAGCTCGCCGACAGGGGGCGCCTACAATGAGCAGTTCTTC
D: TRBD2; size: -; length: 14; J: TRBJ2-1; V: TRBV28; CDR3: CASGGGGSYNEQFF; DNA: TGTGCCAGCGGCGGGGGGGGATCCTACAATGAGCAGTTCTTC
D: TRBD1; size: -; length: 13; J: TRBJ1-5; V: TRBV5-1; CDR3: CASSRDRGEPQHF; DNA: TGCGCCAGCAGTAGGGACAGGGGGGAGCCCCAGCATTTT
D: -; size: -; length: 14; J: TRBJ1-5; V: TRBV2; CDR3: CASSRGNRNQPQHF; DNA: TGTGCCAGCAGCCGAGGAAACCGCAATCAGCCCCAGCATTTT
D: -; size: -; length: 15; J: TRBJ1-3; V: TRBV6-1; CDR3: CASSEGQVFGNTIYF; DNA: TGTGCCAGCAGTGAAGGACAGGTATTCGGAAACACCATATATTTT
D: TRBD2; size: -; length: 16; J: TRBJ2-3; V: TRBV28; CDR3: CASSSLAGGWPDTQYF; DNA: TGTGCCAGCAGTTCCCTAGCGGGAGGATGGCCAGATACGCAGTATTTT
D: TRBD1; size: few; length: 17; J: TRBJ2-7; V: TRBV4-1; CDR3: CASSPRVGTGGLYEQYF; DNA: TGCGCCAGCAGCCCTCGCGTGGGCACAGGGGGCCTGTACGAGCAGTACTTC
D: TRBD1; size: -; length: 15; J: TRBJ2-3; V: TRBV7-2; CDR3: CASSFTGTGKDTQYF; DNA: TGTGCCAGCAGCTTTACCGGGACAGGGAAAGATACGCAGTATTTT
D: -; size: -; length: 15; J: TRBJ2-7; V: TRBV9; CDR3: CASSVNAHSTYEQYF; DNA: TGTGCCAGCAGCGTAAATGCACATTCGACCTACGAGCAGTACTTC
D: TRBD1; size: -; length: 15; J: TRBJ2-7; V: TRBV11-1; CDR3: CASSHGQGLSYEQYF; DNA: TGTGCCAGCAGCCACGGACAGGGCCTCTCCTACGAGCAGTACTTC
D: TRBD2; size: -; length: 13; J: TRBJ2-3; V: TRBV3-1/TRBV3-2; CDR3: CASRPGGGDTQYF; DNA: TGTGCCAGCAGGCCGGGGGGAGGGGATACGCAGTATTTT
D: -; size: -; length: 12; J: TRBJ2-1; V: TRBV7-3; CDR3: CASSSTGREQFF; DNA: TGTGCCAGCAGCTCTACAGGGCGTGAGCAGTTCTTC
D: -; size: -; length: 12; J: TRBJ2-3; V: TRBV7-2; CDR3: CASSLEPYTQYF; DNA: TGTGCCAGCAGCTTAGAGCCTTATACGCAGTATTTT
D: TRBD1; size: once; length: 13; J: TRBJ2-7; V: TRBV29-1; CDR3: CSVERDRVYEQYF; DNA: TGCAGCGTTGAACGGGACAGGGTCTACGAGCAGTACTTC
D: TRBD1; size: -; length: 13; J: TRBJ1-2; V: TRBV10-3; CDR3: CAIGGTGYYGYTF; DNA: TGTGCCATCGGGGGGACAGGCTACTATGGCTACACCTTC